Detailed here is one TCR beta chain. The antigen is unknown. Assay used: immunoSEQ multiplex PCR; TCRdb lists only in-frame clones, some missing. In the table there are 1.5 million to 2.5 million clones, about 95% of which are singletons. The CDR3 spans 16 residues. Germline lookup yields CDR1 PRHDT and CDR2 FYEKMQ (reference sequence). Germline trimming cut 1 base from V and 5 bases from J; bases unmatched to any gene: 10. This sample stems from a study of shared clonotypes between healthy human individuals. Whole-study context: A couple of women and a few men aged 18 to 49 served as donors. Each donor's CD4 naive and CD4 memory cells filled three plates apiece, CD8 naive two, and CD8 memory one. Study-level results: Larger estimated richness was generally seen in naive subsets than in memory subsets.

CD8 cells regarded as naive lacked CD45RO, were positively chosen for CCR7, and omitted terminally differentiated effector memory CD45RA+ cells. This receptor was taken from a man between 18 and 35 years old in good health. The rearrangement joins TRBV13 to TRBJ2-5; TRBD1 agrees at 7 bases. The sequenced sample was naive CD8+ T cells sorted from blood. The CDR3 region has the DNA TGTGCCAGCAGCTTAGAGGGGACAGTCGGCGCTGAGACCCAGTACTTC. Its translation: CASSLEGTVGAETQYF.